These 23 T cell receptor beta chains share one sample of origin, sequenced in a study of blood T cell repertoires in COVID-19. Repertoires were generated with immunoSEQ multiplex PCR, while TCRdb's copy carries only in-frame clones and drops some. Altogether fewer than 250,000 clones are present, about nine tenths being singletons, with the ten largest covering 7.2%. The source material was PBMCs or T cells enriched from blood (not recorded which). The receptors derive from a man younger than 45 in a cohort exposed to, infected with or recovered from COVID-19 (not recorded which).

The chain combines TRBV6-5 with TRBJ2-1; unclear D gene. CDR1 is MNHEY, CDR2 SVGAGI, per germline. Trimming stripped 8 bases from V and 5 bases from J, with 16 bases between. This CDR3 has 14 residues. In nucleotides, the CDR3 is TGTGCCAGCTCGTCGCGACAAGGAAACAATGAGCAGTTCTTC. Translating gives CASSSRQGNNEQFF.

CDR3: CASSPEGSPLHF. CDR3 DNA sequence: TGTGCCAGCTCACCAGAGGGATCACCCCTCCACTTT. The chain has TRBV18 and TRBJ1-6; no clear D. CDR3 length equals 12 residues. Germline CDR1 reads KGHSH; CDR2 reads LQKENI. V lost 2 bases and J lost 10, with 6 bases in between.

This clone occurred a few times. The chain carries TRBV27 and TRBJ2-5, with TRBD1 matching over 8 bases. Germline CDR1 is MNHEY and CDR2 is SMNVEV (reference sequence). The CDR3 is 13 residues long. Losses at the gene ends were 6 bases for V and 4 bases for J; bases not matched to a gene: 4. The DNA for the CDR3 is TGTGCCAGCAGGACAGGGGCGGGAGAGACCCAGTACTTC. It is translated as CASRTGAGETQYF.

This clone was found a few times. The rearrangement joins TRBV4-3 to TRBJ1-4; 12 positions agree with TRBD1. The trim removed 6 bases at V and 2 bases at J, leaving 10 bases unmatched. The V gene's germline CDR1 is LGHNA and CDR2 YSLEER. CDR3 length: 18 amino acids. The CDR3 DNA reads TGCGCCAGCAGAGGGGGGACAGGGGGCGAAGGGACTAATGAAAAACTGTTTTTT. Residues: CASRGGTGGEGTNEKLFF.

The V call is TRBV9, the J call TRBJ1-4; D is unresolved. This CDR3 comprises 15 residues. V was cut by 0 bases and J by 7 bases, with 13 bases left in between. CDR1 is SGDLS, CDR2 YYNGEE, per germline. This CDR3 is CASSVAPGLGEKLFF. In DNA form, the CDR3 reads TGTGCCAGCAGCGTAGCTCCAGGACTGGGTGAAAAACTGTTTTTT.

This clone showed up just a few times. This chain connects TRBV6-1 to TRBJ1-1; no reliable D call. This CDR3 spans 12 amino acids. Between the trimmed V and J ends, which lost 2 bases and 8 bases, there was a span of 9 bases. Germline lookup yields CDR1 MNHNS and CDR2 SASEGT. The CDR3 sequence: CASSETVKEAFF. CDR3 DNA: TGTGCCAGCAGTGAAACGGTTAAGGAAGCTTTCTTT.

The rearrangement links TRBV28 to TRBJ2-5; 8 bases fit TRBD1. CDR1 is MDHEN, CDR2 SYDVKM, per germline. Germline trimming cut 4 bases from V and 5 bases from J; bases unmatched to any gene: 15. The CDR3 totals 17 residues. CDR3 nucleotides: TGTGCCAGCAGTTGGCGGGCCCGGGACAGGAGGCGGGAGACCCAGTACTTC. As protein: CASSWRARDRRRETQYF.

V is TRBV3-1 (or the pseudogene TRBV3-2) and J is TRBJ2-4; a possible D gene is TRBD1 (6 bases). V lost 4 bases and J 0 bases, leaving 28 bases between the germline ends. The CDR3 contains 21 residues. Germline CDR1 and CDR2: LGHDT and YNNKEL (reference sequence). This CDR3 reads CASSPPNRDTGTFVAKNIQYF. CDR3 nucleotide sequence: TGTGCCAGCAGCCCCCCAAACCGGGACACAGGAACTTTCGTAGCCAAAAACATTCAGTACTTC.

The chain couples TRBV15 to TRBJ1-2; 7 bases line up with TRBD1. CDR3 length: 14 amino acids. J gave up 7 bases and V 0 bases, and 5 bases lay outside the gene matches. Germline V CDR1 and CDR2: LNHNV, YYDKDF (reference sequence). The CDR3 sequence: CATSRDQGGGGYTF. CDR3 in DNA: TGTGCCACCAGCAGAGATCAAGGGGGCGGTGGCTACACCTTC.

The chain links TRBV19 to TRBJ2-6, with D hard to call. Trimming took 1 base from V and 1 from J, leaving 11 bases between them. The CDR3 spans 17 residues. Germline CDR1 and CDR2: LNHDA and SQIVND (reference sequence). Here the CDR3 reads CASSIGTSWSGANVLTF. In DNA form, the CDR3 reads TGTGCCAGTAGTATAGGAACATCTTGGTCTGGGGCCAACGTCCTGACTTTC.

The chain uses TRBV6-5 and TRBJ2-7; D gene unclear. Looked up from germline, CDR1 is MNHEY and CDR2 is SVGAGI. The V gene lost 11 bases and the J gene lost 4 bases, with 12 bases spanning the gap. The CDR3 is 11 residues long. CDR3 loop: CASGRGYEQYF. As DNA, the CDR3 is TGTGCCTCAGGCCGTGGGTACGAGCAGTACTTC.

The chain links TRBV28 to TRBJ2-3, with D possibly being TRBD2 (5 bases). With 7 bases removed from V and 2 bases from J, the gap between germline ends came to 16 bases. The CDR3 consists of 15 residues. Germline V CDR1 and CDR2: MDHEN, SYDVKM. The CDR3 protein is CASTPSRAYTDTQYF. The CDR3 nucleotides read TGTGCCAGCACCCCTTCGCGGGCATACACAGATACGCAGTATTTT.

The genes are TRBV9 and TRBJ1-1; D is unclear. The CDR3 consists of 12 residues. Trimming shortened V by 0 bases and J by 11 bases, and 11 bases separated the two germline ends. CDR1 is SGDLS, CDR2 YYNGEE, per germline. CDR3 protein: CASSVVEGAAFF. The CDR3 DNA reads as TGTGCCAGCAGCGTAGTCGAGGGAGCCGCTTTCTTT.

The chain employs TRBV7-2 and TRBJ1-4; D is possibly TRBD1 (6 bases). Germline CDR1 reads SGHTA; CDR2 reads FQGNSA. This CDR3 spans 15 amino acids. V dropped 7 bases and J dropped 7 bases, with 19 bases sitting between them. CDR3 nucleotide sequence: TGTGCCAGCAAAGACAGGCAGAACCGCGGTGAAAAACTGTTTTTT. Translation: CASKDRQNRGEKLFF.

The chain recombines TRBV19 with TRBJ2-7; TRBD1 might be the D (6 bases). The CDR3 contains 14 residues. Germline CDR1 is LNHDA and CDR2 is SQIVND (reference sequence). V dropped 10 bases and J dropped 4 bases, with 20 bases sitting between them. CDR3 nucleotides: TGTGCCACCGCCCCATCGGGACATGGGTACGAGCAGTACTTC. It yields the protein CATAPSGHGYEQYF.

This chain links TRBV19 with TRBJ2-5, with no clear D. Germline V CDR1 and CDR2: LNHDA, SQIVND (reference sequence). The V and J ends lost 6 bases and 2 bases respectively, with 10 bases between them. This CDR3 contains 13 residues. CDR3 sequence (DNA): TGTGCCAGTAGACCCGACTGGCAAGAGACCCAGTACTTC. It translates to CASRPDWQETQYF. The full variable domain, with the rest looked up from reference TRBV19 and TRBJ2-5, is DGGITQSPKYLFRKEGQNVTLSCEQNLNHDAMYWYRQDPGQGLRLIYYSQIVNDFQKGDIAEGYSVSREKKESFPLTVTSAQKNPTAFYLCASRPDWQETQYFGPGTRLLVL.

The chain recombines TRBV14 with TRBJ1-2, with D uncertain. CDR3 length: 16 residues. Germline V CDR1 and CDR2: SGHDN, FVKESK. V lost 0 bases, J lost 2 bases, and 13 bases lay in between. The CDR3 sequence: CASSQDLSIPNYGYTF. The CDR3 DNA is TGTGCCAGCAGCCAAGATCTTAGCATTCCGAACTATGGCTACACCTTC.

The chain links TRBV27 to TRBJ2-2; D is unresolved. V lost 5 bases, J lost 2 bases, and 12 bases lay in between. CDR3 length equals 15 residues. Germline CDR1 is MNHEY and CDR2 is SMNVEV (reference sequence). The DNA of the CDR3 is TGTGCCAGCAGTCCGCGACAAGTTAACACCGGGGAGCTGTTTTTT. Translating it yields CASSPRQVNTGELFF.

Remarks on this clone: The same CDR3 arises from other DNA sequences in this sample as well. This chain connects TRBV4-3 to TRBJ1-1; D remains ambiguous. This CDR3 region has 14 residues. V lost 4 bases and J lost 1, with 10 bases in between. CDR1 LGHNA and CDR2 YSLEER come from the germline V gene. This CDR3 is CASSLGGWNTEAFF. The CDR3 DNA follows: TGCGCCAGCAGCCTCGGAGGGTGGAACACTGAAGCTTTCTTT.

This clone was seen just once. The chain recombines TRBV5-6 with TRBJ2-7, with D perhaps matching TRBD2 (6 bases). CDR1 is SGHDT, CDR2 YYEEEE, per germline. V was shortened by 4 bases and J by 6 bases, with 14 bases between the two germline ends. CDR3 length: 13 amino acids. CDR3 sequence (DNA): TGTGCCAGCAGCCTCGGGGGTAGCACCGAGCAGTACTTC. This translates into CASSLGGSTEQYF.

This clone has more than one count but fewer than ten. The rearrangement uses TRBV28 and TRBJ1-6; D unclear. Germline values: CDR1 MDHEN, CDR2 SYDVKM. The CDR3 runs 12 residues. Between the trimmed V and J ends, which lost 9 bases and 7 bases, there was a span of 10 bases. CDR3 loop: CASRDQNSPLHF. DNA for the CDR3: TGTGCCAGTCGGGATCAAAATTCACCCCTCCACTTT.

The chain uses TRBV9 and TRBJ1-6, with D unclear. The germline gives CDR1 SGDLS, CDR2 YYNGEE. The CDR3 runs to 14 residues. Between the trimmed V and J ends, which lost 3 bases and 5 bases, there was a span of 9 bases. CDR3 region: CASSDLGHNSPLHF. DNA of the CDR3: TGTGCCAGCAGCGACCTAGGCCATAATTCACCCCTCCACTTT.

This chain uses TRBV5-1 with TRBJ2-2, with D possibly matching TRBD2 (5 bases). With 0 bases removed from V and 0 bases from J, the gap between germline ends came to 9 bases. Looked up from germline, CDR1 is SGHRS and CDR2 is YFSETQ. The CDR3 totals 16 residues. CDR3 in amino acids: CASSLVSGTNTGELFF. The CDR3 region has the DNA TGCGCCAGCAGCTTGGTAAGCGGTACGAACACCGGGGAGCTGTTTTTT.